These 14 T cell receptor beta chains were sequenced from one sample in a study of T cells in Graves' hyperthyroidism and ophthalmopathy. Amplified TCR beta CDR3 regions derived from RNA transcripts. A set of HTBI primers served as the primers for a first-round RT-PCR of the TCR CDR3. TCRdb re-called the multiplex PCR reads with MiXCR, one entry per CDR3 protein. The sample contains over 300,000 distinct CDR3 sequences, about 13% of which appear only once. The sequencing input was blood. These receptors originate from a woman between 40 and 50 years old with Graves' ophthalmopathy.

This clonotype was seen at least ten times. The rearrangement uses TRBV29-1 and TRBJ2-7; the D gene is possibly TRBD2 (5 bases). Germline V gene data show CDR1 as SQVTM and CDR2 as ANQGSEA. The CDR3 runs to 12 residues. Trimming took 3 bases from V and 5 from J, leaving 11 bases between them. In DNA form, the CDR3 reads TGCAGCGTTGAGGGCGAGGGAAACGAGCAGTACTTC. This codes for CSVEGEGNEQYF.

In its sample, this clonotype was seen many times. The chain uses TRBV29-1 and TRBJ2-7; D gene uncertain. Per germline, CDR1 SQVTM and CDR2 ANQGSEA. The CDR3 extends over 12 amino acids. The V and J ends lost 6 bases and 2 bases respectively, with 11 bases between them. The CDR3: CSVIIDTYEQYF. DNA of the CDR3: TGCAGCGTCATCATCGACACCTACGAGCAGTACTTC.

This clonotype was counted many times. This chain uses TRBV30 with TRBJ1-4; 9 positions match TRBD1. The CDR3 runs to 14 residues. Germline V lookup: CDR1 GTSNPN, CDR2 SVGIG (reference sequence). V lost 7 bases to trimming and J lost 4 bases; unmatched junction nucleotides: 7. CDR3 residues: CASRRTGVNEKLFF. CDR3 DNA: TGTGCCTCCAGACGGACAGGGGTTAATGAAAAACTGTTTTTT.

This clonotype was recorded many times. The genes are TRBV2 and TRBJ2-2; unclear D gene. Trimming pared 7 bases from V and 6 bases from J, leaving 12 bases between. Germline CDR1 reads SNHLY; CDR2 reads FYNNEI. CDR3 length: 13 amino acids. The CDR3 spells CASKPLRSGELFF. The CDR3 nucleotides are TGTGCCAGCAAACCTCTACGATCCGGGGAGCTGTTTTTT.

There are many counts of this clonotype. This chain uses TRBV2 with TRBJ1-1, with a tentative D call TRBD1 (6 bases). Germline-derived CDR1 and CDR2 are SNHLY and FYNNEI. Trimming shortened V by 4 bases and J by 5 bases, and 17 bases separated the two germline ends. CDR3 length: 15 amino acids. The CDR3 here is CASSGPGGAGTEAFF. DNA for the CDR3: TGTGCCAGCAGTGGTCCCGGGGGCGCGGGAACTGAAGCTTTCTTT.

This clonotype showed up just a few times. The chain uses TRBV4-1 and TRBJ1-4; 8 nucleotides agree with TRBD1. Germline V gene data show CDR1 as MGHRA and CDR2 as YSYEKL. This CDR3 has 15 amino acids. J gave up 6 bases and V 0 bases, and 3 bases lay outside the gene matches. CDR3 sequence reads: CASSQDQGAYEKLFF. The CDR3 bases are TGCGCCAGCAGCCAAGATCAGGGGGCTTATGAAAAACTGTTTTTT.

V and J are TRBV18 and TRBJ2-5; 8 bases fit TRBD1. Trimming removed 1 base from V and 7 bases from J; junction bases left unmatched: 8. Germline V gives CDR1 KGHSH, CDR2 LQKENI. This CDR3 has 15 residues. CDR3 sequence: CASSPQGQVHGTQYF. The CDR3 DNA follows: TGTGCCAGCTCACCACAGGGACAGGTCCACGGGACCCAGTACTTC.

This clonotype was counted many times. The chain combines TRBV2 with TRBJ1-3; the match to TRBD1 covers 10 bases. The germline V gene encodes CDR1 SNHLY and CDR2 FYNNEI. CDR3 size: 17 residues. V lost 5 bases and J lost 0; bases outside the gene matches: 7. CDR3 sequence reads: CASSRTGGPFSGNTIYF. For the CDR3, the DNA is TGTGCCAGCAGTCGGACAGGGGGGCCCTTCTCTGGAAACACCATATATTTT. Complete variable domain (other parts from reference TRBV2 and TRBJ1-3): EPEVTQTPSHQVTQMGQEVILRCVPISNHLYFYWYRQILGQKVEFLVSFYNNEISEKSEIFDDQFSVERPDGSNFTLKIRSTKLEDSAMYFCASSRTGGPFSGNTIYFGEGSWLTVV.

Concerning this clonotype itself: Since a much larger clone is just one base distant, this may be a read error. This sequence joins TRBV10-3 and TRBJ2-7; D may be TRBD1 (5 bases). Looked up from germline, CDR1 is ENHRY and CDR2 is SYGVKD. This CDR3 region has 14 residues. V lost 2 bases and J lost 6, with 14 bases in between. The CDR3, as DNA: TGTGCCATCAGTGAGACCAGTCAGGGCGGCGAGCAGTACTTC. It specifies CAISETSQGGEQYF.

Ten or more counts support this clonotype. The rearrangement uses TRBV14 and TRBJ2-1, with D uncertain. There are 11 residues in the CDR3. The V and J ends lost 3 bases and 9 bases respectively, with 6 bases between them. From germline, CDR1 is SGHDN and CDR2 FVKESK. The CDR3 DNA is TGTGCCAGCAGCCACAACGCTGAGCAGTTCTTC. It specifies CASSHNAEQFF.

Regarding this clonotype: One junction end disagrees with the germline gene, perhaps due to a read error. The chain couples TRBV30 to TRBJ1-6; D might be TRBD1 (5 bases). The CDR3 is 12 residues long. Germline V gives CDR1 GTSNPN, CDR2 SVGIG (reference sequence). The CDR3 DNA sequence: TGTGCCTGGTTTGGGGGGAATTCGCCCCTCCACTTT. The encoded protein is CAWFGGNSPLHF.

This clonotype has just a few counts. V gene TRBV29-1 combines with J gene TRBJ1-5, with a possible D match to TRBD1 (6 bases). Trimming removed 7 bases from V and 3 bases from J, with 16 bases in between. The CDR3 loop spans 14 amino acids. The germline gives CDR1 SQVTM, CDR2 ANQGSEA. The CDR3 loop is CSARGTGANQPQHF. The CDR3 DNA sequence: TGCAGCGCTAGGGGGACGGGAGCCAATCAGCCCCAGCATTTT.

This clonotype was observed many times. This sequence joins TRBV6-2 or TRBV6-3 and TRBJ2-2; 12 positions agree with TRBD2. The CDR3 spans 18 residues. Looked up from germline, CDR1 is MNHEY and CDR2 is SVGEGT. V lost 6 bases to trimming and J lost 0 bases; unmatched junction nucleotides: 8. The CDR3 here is CASSSKTSGSSNTGELFF. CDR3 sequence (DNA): TGTGCCAGCAGCTCAAAGACTAGCGGGAGTTCGAACACCGGGGAGCTGTTTTTT.

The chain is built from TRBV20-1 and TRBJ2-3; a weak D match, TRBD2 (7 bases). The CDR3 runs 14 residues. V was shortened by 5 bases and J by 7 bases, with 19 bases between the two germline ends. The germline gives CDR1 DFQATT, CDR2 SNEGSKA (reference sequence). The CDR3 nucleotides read TGCAGTGCTCCCCCGGGGGGCAGGAAAAATACGCAGTATTTT. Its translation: CSAPPGGRKNTQYF.